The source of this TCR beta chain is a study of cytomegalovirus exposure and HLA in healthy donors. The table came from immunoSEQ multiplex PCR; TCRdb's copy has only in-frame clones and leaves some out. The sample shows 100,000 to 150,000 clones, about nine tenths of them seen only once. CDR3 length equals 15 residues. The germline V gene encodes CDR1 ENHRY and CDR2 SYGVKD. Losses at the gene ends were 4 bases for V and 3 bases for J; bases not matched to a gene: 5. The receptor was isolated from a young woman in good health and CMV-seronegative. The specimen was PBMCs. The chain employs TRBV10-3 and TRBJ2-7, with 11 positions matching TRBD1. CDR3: CAISGGGTGGYEQYF. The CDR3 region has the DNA TGTGCCATCAGTGGTGGGGGGACAGGGGGCTACGAGCAGTACTTC.